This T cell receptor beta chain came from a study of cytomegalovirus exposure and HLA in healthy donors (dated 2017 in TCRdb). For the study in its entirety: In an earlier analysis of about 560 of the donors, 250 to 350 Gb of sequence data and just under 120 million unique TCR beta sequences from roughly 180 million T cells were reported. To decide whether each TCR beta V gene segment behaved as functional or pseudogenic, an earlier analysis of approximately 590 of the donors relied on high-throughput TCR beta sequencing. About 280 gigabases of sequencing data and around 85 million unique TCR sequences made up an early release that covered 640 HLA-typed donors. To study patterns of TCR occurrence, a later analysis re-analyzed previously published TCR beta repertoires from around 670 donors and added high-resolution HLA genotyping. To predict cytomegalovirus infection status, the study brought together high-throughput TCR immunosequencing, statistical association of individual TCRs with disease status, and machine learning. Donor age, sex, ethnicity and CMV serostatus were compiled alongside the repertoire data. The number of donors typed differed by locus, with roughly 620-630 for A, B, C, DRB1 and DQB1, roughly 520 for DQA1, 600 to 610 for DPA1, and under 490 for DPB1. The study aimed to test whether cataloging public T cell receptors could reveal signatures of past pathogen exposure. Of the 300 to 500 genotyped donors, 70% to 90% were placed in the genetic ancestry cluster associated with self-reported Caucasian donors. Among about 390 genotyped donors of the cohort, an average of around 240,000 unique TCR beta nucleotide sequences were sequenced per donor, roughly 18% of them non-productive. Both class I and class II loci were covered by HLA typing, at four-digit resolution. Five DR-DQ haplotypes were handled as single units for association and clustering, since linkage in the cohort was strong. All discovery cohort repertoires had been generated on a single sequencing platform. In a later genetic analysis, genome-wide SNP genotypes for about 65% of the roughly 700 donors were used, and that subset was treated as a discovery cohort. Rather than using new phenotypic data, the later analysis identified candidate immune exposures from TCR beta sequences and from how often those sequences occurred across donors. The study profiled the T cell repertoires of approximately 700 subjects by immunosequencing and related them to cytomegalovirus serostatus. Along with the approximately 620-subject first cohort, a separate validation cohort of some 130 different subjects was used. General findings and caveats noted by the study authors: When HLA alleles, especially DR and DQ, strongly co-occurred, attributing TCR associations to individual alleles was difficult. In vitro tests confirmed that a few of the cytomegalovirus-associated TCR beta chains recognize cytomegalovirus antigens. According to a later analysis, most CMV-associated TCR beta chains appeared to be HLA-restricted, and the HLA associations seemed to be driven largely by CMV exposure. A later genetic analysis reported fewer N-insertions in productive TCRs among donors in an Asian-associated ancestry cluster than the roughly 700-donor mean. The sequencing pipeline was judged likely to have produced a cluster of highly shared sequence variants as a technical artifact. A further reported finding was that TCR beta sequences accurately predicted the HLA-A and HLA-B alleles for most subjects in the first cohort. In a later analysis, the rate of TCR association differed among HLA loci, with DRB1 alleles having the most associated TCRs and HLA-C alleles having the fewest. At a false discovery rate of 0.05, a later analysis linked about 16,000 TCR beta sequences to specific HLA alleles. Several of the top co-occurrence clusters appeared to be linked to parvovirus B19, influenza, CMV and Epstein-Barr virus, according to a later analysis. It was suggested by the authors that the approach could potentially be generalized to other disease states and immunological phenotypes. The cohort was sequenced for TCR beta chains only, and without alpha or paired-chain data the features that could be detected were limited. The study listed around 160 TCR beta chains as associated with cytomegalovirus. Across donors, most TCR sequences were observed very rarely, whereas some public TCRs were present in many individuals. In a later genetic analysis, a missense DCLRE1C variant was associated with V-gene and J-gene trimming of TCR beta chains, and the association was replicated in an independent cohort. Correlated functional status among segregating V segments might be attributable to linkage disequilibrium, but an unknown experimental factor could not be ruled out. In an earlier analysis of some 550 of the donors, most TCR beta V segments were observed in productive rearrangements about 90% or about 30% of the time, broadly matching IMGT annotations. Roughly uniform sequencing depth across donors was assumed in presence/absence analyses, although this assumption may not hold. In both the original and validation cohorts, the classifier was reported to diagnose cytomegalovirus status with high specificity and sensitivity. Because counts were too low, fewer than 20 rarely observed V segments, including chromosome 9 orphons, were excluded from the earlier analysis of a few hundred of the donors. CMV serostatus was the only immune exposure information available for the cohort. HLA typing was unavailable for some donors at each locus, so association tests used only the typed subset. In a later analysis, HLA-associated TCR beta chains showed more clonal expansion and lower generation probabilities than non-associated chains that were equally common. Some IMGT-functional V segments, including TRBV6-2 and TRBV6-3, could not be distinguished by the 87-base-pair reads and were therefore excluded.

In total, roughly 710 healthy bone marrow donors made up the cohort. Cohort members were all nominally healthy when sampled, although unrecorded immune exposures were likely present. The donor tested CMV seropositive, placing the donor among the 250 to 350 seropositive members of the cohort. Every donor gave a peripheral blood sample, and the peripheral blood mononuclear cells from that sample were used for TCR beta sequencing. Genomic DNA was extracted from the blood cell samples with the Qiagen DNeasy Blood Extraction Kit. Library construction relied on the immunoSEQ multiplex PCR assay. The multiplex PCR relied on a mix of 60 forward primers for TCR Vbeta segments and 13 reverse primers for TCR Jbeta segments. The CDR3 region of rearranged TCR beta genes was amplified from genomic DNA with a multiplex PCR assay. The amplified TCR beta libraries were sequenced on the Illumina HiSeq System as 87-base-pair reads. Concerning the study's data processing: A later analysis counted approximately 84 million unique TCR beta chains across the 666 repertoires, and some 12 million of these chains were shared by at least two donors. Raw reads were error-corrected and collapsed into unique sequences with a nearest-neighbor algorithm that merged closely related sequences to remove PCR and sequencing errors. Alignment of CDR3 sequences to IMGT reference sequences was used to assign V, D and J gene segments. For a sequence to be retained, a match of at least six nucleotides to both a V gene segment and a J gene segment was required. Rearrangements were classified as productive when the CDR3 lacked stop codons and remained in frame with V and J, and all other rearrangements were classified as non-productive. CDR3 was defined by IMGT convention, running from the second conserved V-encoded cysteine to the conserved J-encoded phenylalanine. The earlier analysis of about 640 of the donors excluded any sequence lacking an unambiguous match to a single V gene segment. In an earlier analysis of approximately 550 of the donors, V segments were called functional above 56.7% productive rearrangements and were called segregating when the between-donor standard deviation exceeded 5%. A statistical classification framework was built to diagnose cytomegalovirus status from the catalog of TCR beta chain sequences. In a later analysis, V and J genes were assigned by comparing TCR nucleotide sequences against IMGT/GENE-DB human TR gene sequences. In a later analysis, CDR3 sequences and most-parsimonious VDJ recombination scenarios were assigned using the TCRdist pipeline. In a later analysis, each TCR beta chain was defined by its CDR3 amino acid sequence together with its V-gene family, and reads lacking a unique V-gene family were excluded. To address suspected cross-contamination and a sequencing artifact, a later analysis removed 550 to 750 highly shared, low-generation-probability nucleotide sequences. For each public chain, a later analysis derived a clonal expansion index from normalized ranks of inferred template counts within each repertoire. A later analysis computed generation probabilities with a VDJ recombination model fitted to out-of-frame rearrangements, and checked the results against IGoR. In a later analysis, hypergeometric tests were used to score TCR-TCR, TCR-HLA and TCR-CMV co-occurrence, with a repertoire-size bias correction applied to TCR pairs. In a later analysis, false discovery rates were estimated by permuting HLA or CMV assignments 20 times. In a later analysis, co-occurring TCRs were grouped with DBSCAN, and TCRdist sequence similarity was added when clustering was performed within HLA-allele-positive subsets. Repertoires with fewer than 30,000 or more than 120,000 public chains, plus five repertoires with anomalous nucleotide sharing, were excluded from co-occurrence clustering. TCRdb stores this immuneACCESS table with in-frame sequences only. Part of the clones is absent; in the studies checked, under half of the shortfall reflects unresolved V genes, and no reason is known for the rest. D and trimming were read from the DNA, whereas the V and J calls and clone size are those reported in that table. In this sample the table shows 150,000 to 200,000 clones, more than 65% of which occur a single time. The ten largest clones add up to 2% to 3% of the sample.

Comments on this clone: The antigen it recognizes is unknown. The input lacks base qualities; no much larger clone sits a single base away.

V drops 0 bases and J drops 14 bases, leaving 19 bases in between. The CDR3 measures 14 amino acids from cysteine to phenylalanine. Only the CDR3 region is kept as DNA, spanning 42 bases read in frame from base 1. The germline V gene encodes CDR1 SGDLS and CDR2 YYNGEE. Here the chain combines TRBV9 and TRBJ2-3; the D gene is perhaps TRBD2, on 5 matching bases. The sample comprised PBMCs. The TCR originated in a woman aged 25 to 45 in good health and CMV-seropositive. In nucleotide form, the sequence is TGTGCCAGCAGCGTAGACCAGTTTGGTGGCGAGGGGTATTTT. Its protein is CASSVDQFGGEGYF.